This T cell receptor beta chain appears in the sequencing data of a study of T cells in Graves' hyperthyroidism and ophthalmopathy. Looked up from germline, CDR1 is SEHNR and CDR2 is FQNEAQ (reference sequence). The CDR3 is 16 amino acids. Trimming cost V 2 bases and J 2 bases, with 13 bases left between them. Study-level results: Researchers found most expanded thyroid clonotypes above 0.001 in blood as well. Ophthalmopathy could be told apart from stable hyperthyroidism with a 13 V-J model.

Notes on this clonotype: Its cognate antigen is unknown.

Uncontrolled infections, other autoimmune diseases, pregnancy or lactation led to exclusion of patients. TCR beta CDR3 region amplification was performed from RNA transcripts. HTBI primers drove first-round RT-PCR of the TCR CDR3. Via MiXCR, TCRdb re-called the multiplex PCR reads, giving one row per CDR3 protein. Of around 660,000 distinct CDR3 sequences in the sample, roughly 46% were seen once. Sequencing was carried out using peripheral blood or thyroid tissue (not recorded which). The J gene is TRBJ1-3, the V gene TRBV7-9, with no clear D. The TCR sequence derives from an adult man with Graves' disease, either hyperthyroidism or ophthalmopathy (not recorded which). This chain's CDR3 is CASSLWWEDAGNTIYF. The CDR3 DNA follows: TGTGCCAGCAGCTTATGGTGGGAGGACGCTGGAAACACCATATATTTT.